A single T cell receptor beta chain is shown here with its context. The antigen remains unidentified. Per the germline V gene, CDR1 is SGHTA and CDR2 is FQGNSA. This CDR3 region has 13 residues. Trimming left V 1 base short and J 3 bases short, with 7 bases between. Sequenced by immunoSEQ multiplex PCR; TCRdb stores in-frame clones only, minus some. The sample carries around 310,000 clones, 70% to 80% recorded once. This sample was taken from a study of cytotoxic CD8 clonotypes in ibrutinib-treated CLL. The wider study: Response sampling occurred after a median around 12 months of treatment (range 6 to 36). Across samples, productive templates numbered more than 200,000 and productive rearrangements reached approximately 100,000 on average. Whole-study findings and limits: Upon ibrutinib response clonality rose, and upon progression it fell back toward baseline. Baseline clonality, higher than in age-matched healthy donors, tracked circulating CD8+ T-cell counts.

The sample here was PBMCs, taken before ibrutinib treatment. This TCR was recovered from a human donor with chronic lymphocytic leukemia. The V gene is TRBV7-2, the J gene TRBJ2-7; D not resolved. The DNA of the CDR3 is TGTGCCAGCAGCTTAGTTTCGGGCTACGAGCAGTACTTC. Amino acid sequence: CASSLVSGYEQYF. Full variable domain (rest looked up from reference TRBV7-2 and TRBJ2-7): GAGVSQSPSNKVTEKGKDVELRCDPISGHTALYWYRQSLGQGLEFLIYFQGNSAPDKSGLPSDRFSAERTGGSVSTLTIQRTQQEDSAVYLCASSLVSGYEQYFGPGTRLTVT.